This TCR beta chain appears in the sequencing data of a study of control samples from healthy donors and cancer patients. Using immunoSEQ multiplex PCR, the repertoire was profiled, and TCRdb retains in-frame clones only, with some absent. The sample has about 51,000 clones, 75% to 90% seen once. Trimming shortened V by 0 bases and J by 0 bases, and 13 bases separated the two germline ends. This CDR3 region has 17 residues. Germline V gene data show CDR1 as SGHAT and CDR2 as FQNNGV. The sample comprised blood. The genes are TRBV11-2 and TRBJ2-3; D is unresolved. This clonotype was obtained from a man between 65 and 85 years old in good health. The CDR3 here is CASSLDRPTASTDTQYF. The DNA for the CDR3 is TGTGCCAGCAGCTTAGACCGGCCAACCGCTAGCACAGATACGCAGTATTTT.